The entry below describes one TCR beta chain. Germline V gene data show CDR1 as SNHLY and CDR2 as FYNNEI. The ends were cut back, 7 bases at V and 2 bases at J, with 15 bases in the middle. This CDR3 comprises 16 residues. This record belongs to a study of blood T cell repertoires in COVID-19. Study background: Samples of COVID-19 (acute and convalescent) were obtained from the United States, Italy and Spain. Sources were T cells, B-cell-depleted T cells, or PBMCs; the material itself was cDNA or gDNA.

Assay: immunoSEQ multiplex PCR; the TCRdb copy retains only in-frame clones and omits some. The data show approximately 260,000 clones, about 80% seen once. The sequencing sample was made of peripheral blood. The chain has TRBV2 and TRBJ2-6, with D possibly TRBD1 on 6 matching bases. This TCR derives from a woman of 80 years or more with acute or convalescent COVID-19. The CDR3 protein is CASTFIGQPGANVLTF. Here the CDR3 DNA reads TGTGCCAGCACCTTCATCGGACAGCCTGGGGCCAACGTCCTGACTTTC.